Shown below are 28 T cell receptor beta chains from a single sample sequenced in a study of PD-1 blockade in mismatch repair-deficient tumors (dated by TCRdb to between 2016 and 2019). The protocol used for the library was the immunoSEQ multiplex PCR assay. The clones in this table, taken by TCRdb from immuneACCESS, are in-frame only. Not every clone is retained; where verified, under half of the shortfall comes from an unresolved V gene, and the cause of the rest is unknown. This sample gives under 25,000 clones in total; approximately 80% of them show up just once. 1.2% to 1.5% of the sample goes to the ten largest clones. The source was PBMCs, collected 52 weeks after starting pembrolizumab. The source of these receptors is an adult with mismatch repair-deficient cancer.

The V call is TRBV28, the J call TRBJ2-1; TRBD2 aligns across 11 bases. Germline loops: CDR1 MDHEN, CDR2 SYDVKM. CDR3 size: 16 residues. V lost 8 bases, J lost 4 bases, and 10 bases stayed unmatched. The CDR3 is CASAASRTSGYNEQFF. As DNA, the CDR3 is TGTGCCAGCGCCGCGTCAAGGACTAGCGGGTACAATGAGCAGTTCTTC.

This clone was picked up a small number of times. The chain links TRBV5-1 to TRBJ2-7, with 7 bases fitting TRBD2. The CDR3 has 16 residues. Germline values: CDR1 SGHRS, CDR2 YFSETQ. V trimming: 4 bases; J trimming: 0 bases; junction bases outside the gene matches: 10. The CDR3 is CASSIPSGGTSYEQYF. As DNA, the CDR3 is TGCGCCAGCAGCATCCCCTCGGGGGGAACCTCCTACGAGCAGTACTTC. Together with reference TRBV5-1 and TRBJ2-7, the CDR3 gives the full variable domain: KAGVTQTPRYLIKTRGQQVTLSCSPISGHRSVSWYQQTPGQGLQFLFEYFSETQRNKGNFPGRFSGRQFSNSRSEMNVSTLELGDSALYLCASSIPSGGTSYEQYFGPGTRLTVT.

V is TRBV12-5 and J is TRBJ2-5, with TRBD2 as a possible D gene (5 bases). V was pared by 6 bases and J by 6 bases, with 17 bases between. This CDR3 has 14 amino acids. Germline V CDR1 and CDR2: LGHNT, FRNRAP. The CDR3, as DNA: TGTGCTAGTGGCCCTGGAGAGAGGGAAAAGACCCAGTACTTC. It translates to CASGPGEREKTQYF. The whole variable domain, remainder taken from reference TRBV12-5 and TRBJ2-5, is DARVTQTPRHKVTEMGQEVTMRCQPILGHNTVFWYRQTMMQGLELLAYFRNRAPLDDSGMPKDRFSAEMPDATLATLKIQPSEPRDSAVYFCASGPGEREKTQYFGPGTRLLVL.

The J gene is TRBJ2-1, the V gene TRBV5-1; 9 bases match TRBD1. J lost 7 bases, V lost 4 bases, and 12 bases had no gene match. Per germline, CDR1 SGHRS and CDR2 YFSETQ. This CDR3 comprises 16 residues. This chain's CDR3 is CASSTIPQGASNEQFF. The CDR3 DNA follows: TGCGCCAGCAGCACCATCCCACAGGGGGCGTCTAATGAGCAGTTCTTC.

V and J are TRBV6-5 and TRBJ2-2; D remains ambiguous. The ends were cut back, 3 bases at V and 4 bases at J, with 6 bases in the middle. The CDR3 covers 13 residues. Looked up from germline, CDR1 is MNHEY and CDR2 is SVGAGI. CDR3 protein: CASSYGSTGELFF. CDR3 coding DNA: TGTGCCAGCAGTTATGGCAGCACCGGGGAGCTGTTTTTT.

The chain uses TRBV6-1 and TRBJ2-1, with 7 bases matching TRBD1. Germline CDR1 reads MNHNS; CDR2 reads SASEGT. The V gene end was trimmed by 6 bases and the J gene end by 10 bases; junction bases not matched to a gene: 6. The CDR3 loop spans 12 amino acids. Written as DNA, the CDR3 is TGTGCCAGCAGCCACCAACAGGGGGAGCAGTTCTTC. Translation: CASSHQQGEQFF.

V usage is TRBV2 and J usage is TRBJ1-1; 10 bases agree with TRBD1. Trimming cost V 6 bases and J 7 bases; bases outside gene matches: 5. This CDR3 spans 13 amino acids. Germline CDR1 is SNHLY and CDR2 is FYNNEI. The CDR3 coding sequence is TGTGCCAGCAGGGGACAGGGGATCGTTGAAGCTTTCTTT. It translates to CASRGQGIVEAFF.

The rearrangement links TRBV11-3 to TRBJ1-5; tentative D call: TRBD1 (5 bases). With 3 bases removed from V and 9 bases from J, the gap between germline ends came to 15 bases. Germline CDR1 reads SGHNT; CDR2 reads YENEEA. This CDR3 has 14 amino acids. The DNA for the CDR3 is TGTGCCAGCAGCTTCCAGGGCCCGTTTGGGCCCCAGCATTTT. Its translation: CASSFQGPFGPQHF.

The CDR3 sequence is CASSVAGQSNTEAFF. In DNA, the CDR3 is TGCGCCAGCAGTGTCGCGGGACAGTCGAACACTGAAGCTTTCTTT. The chain links TRBV10-1 to TRBJ1-1; 7 bases fit TRBD1. The ends lost 4 bases at V and 1 base at J; junction bases unmatched: 6. Per germline, CDR1 WNHNN and CDR2 SYGVQD (reference sequence). This CDR3 is built from 15 residues.

This clone was observed once. The rearrangement uses TRBV10-3 and TRBJ2-7, with D perhaps matching TRBD1 (6 bases). Germline-derived CDR1 and CDR2 are ENHRY and SYGVKD. This CDR3 spans 16 amino acids. V was clipped by 0 bases and J by 3 bases, with 15 bases between them. CDR3 region: CAISESLTGSVYEQYF. The CDR3 DNA reads as TGTGCCATCAGTGAGTCTTTGACAGGATCAGTCTACGAGCAGTACTTC.

The chain has TRBV27 and TRBJ2-1, with a possible D match to TRBD1 (6 bases). This CDR3 spans 16 amino acids. Trimming shortened V by 0 bases and J by 2 bases, and 11 bases separated the two germline ends. Germline CDR1 and CDR2: MNHEY and SMNVEV (reference sequence). CDR3 in amino acids: CASSLSGTPPYNEQFF. CDR3 coding DNA: TGTGCCAGCAGTTTATCAGGGACACCCCCCTACAATGAGCAGTTCTTC.

The rearrangement links TRBV5-1 to TRBJ1-3; D is perhaps TRBD1 (6 bases). The V gene's germline CDR1 is SGHRS and CDR2 YFSETQ. This CDR3 spans 14 amino acids. Deletions cut 3 bases from V and 5 bases from J, with 12 bases between. The CDR3 sequence: CASSSTGSRNTIYF. The DNA of the CDR3 is TGCGCCAGCAGCTCTACAGGGTCCAGAAACACCATATATTTT.

The rearrangement joins TRBV28 to TRBJ2-1, with 12 bases fitting TRBD2. The CDR3 spans 16 residues. J was trimmed by 7 bases and V by 3 bases; bases with no gene match: 7. Per the germline V gene, CDR1 is MDHEN and CDR2 is SYDVKM. CDR3 sequence reads: CASSFATSGGPNEQFF. In DNA, the CDR3 is TGTGCCAGCAGTTTCGCGACTAGCGGGGGCCCAAATGAGCAGTTCTTC.

The chain joins TRBV7-8 to TRBJ1-1; D gene unclear. V dropped 0 bases and J dropped 5 bases, with 7 bases sitting between them. Germline CDR1 SGHVS, CDR2 FQNEAQ. This CDR3 has 13 amino acids. The CDR3 region is CASSLAAATEAFF. The CDR3 DNA reads TGTGCCAGCAGCTTAGCGGCCGCTACTGAAGCTTTCTTT.

The chain combines TRBV5-4 with TRBJ1-1; D not certain. V gave up 0 bases and J gave up 7 bases, with 16 bases separating them. The CDR3 is made up of 15 amino acids. The germline V gene encodes CDR1 SGHNT and CDR2 YYREEE (reference sequence). Here the CDR3 reads CASSLGAGPGNEAFF. DNA for the CDR3: TGTGCCAGCAGCTTGGGCGCCGGCCCGGGAAATGAAGCTTTCTTT.

This clone was counted a single time. The chain links TRBV29-1 to TRBJ2-7, with 11 bases matching TRBD2. The CDR3 spans 15 residues. CDR1 and CDR2 from the germline V gene are SQVTM and ANQGSEA. V shed 4 bases, J shed 2 bases, and the junction held 7 bases outside the gene matches. CDR3 region: CSVALRLAGPYEQYF. CDR3 nucleotides: TGCAGCGTTGCCCTCCGACTAGCGGGACCCTACGAGCAGTACTTC.

The V call is TRBV11-2, the J call TRBJ2-2, with D tentatively TRBD1 (6 bases). V was clipped by 5 bases and J by 6 bases, with 16 bases between them. The CDR3 has 15 amino acids. The germline V gene encodes CDR1 SGHAT and CDR2 FQNNGV. The CDR3 nucleotides are TGTGCCAGCAGCCAGGGGTCCCTAGGACCCGGGGAGCTGTTTTTT. This gives the protein CASSQGSLGPGELFF. The full variable domain, with the rest looked up from reference TRBV11-2 and TRBJ2-2, is EAGVAQSPRYKIIEKRQSVAFWCNPISGHATLYWYQQILGQGPKLLIQFQNNGVVDDSQLPKDRFSAERLKGVDSTLKIQPAKLEDSAVYLCASSQGSLGPGELFFGEGSRLTVL.

This clone showed up just once. This rearrangement joins TRBV7-2 to TRBJ1-3, with TRBD1 as a possible D gene (6 bases). V was clipped by 5 bases and J by 0 bases, with 11 bases between them. CDR1 is SGHTA and CDR2 is FQGNSA in the germline V gene. CDR3 length: 15 amino acids. This CDR3 is CASSIIRGSGNTIYF. CDR3 coding DNA: TGTGCCAGCAGCATAATCAGGGGCTCTGGAAACACCATATATTTT.

This sequence joins TRBV5-1 and TRBJ1-1; the D is unclear. CDR1 is SGHRS, CDR2 YFSETQ, per germline. The V end lost 3 bases, the J end lost 0 bases, and 6 bases lay between the germline ends. The CDR3 contains 13 residues. The CDR3 coding sequence is TGCGCCAGCAGCTCCGGGATGAACACTGAAGCTTTCTTT. It specifies CASSSGMNTEAFF.

V and J are TRBV19 and TRBJ1-1, with a tentative D call TRBD1 (6 bases). The CDR3 is 16 residues long. The germline gives CDR1 LNHDA, CDR2 SQIVND (reference sequence). V gave up 5 bases and J gave up 1 base, with 17 bases separating them. CDR3 protein: CASSAYFGTPNTEAFF. For the CDR3, the DNA is TGTGCCAGTAGTGCATACTTCGGGACACCGAACACTGAAGCTTTCTTT.

This chain connects TRBV19 to TRBJ2-5, with a possible D match to TRBD1 (6 bases). CDR3 size: 13 residues. Trimming cost V 3 bases and J 4 bases, with 9 bases left between them. The germline CDR1 and CDR2 sequences are LNHDA and SQIVND (reference sequence). As DNA, the CDR3 is TGTGCCAGTAGTATGTCCAGGGGAGAGACCCAGTACTTC. Translating gives CASSMSRGETQYF.

The gene calls are TRBV10-1 and TRBJ2-2; D not resolved. The CDR3 has 15 amino acids. CDR1 is WNHNN, CDR2 SYGVQD, per germline (reference sequence). V lost 2 bases and J 0 bases, leaving 7 bases between the germline ends. The CDR3 DNA sequence: TGCGCCAGCAGTGAGGCCCACTCGAACACCGGGGAGCTGTTTTTT. Its translation: CASSEAHSNTGELFF.

The rearrangement joins TRBV6-1 to TRBJ1-1; D is unresolved. This CDR3 region has 13 residues. In germline, CDR1 is MNHNS, CDR2 SASEGT. V lost 6 bases and J 1 base, leaving 9 bases between the germline ends. CDR3 in DNA: TGTGCCAGCAGCTATCAGGAGAACACTGAAGCTTTCTTT. It specifies CASSYQENTEAFF.

This chain connects TRBV27 to TRBJ2-5, with 9 bases fitting TRBD2. Germline V CDR1 and CDR2: MNHEY, SMNVEV (reference sequence). The length of the CDR3 is 14 residues. Germline trimming cut 4 bases from V and 7 bases from J; bases unmatched to any gene: 7. CDR3: CASSSLAGRGTQYF. The DNA of the CDR3 is TGTGCCAGCAGTTCCCTAGCGGGGAGGGGGACCCAGTACTTC.

This rearrangement joins TRBV29-1 to TRBJ2-3; D remains unclear. The CDR3 length is 13 residues. Germline CDR1 and CDR2: SQVTM and ANQGSEA. V dropped 4 bases and J dropped 0 bases, with 8 bases sitting between them. CDR3 DNA sequence: TGCAGCGTTGTGTCTACTAGCACAGATACGCAGTATTTT. Its translation: CSVVSTSTDTQYF.

The chain uses TRBV4-1 and TRBJ2-3; D might be TRBD2 (6 bases). Trimming removed 5 bases from V and 0 bases from J, with 12 bases in between. CDR1 MGHRA and CDR2 YSYEKL come from the germline V gene. This CDR3 is 15 amino acids long. The CDR3 loop is CASSLAASSTDTQYF. CDR3 nucleotide sequence: TGCGCCAGCAGCTTAGCGGCAAGTAGCACAGATACGCAGTATTTT.

This chain connects TRBV7-3 to TRBJ2-6; 9 bases match TRBD1. CDR1 and CDR2 from the germline V gene are SGHTA and FQGTGA. The ends lost 1 base at V and 4 bases at J; junction bases unmatched: 2. This CDR3 contains 16 residues. CDR3 DNA sequence: TGTGCCAGCAGCTTAAGGACAGGGGACGGGGCCAACGTCCTGACTTTC. It is translated as CASSLRTGDGANVLTF.

The sample holds one count of this clone. The chain couples TRBV7-2 to TRBJ2-7, with D maybe TRBD1 (5 bases). The V gene lost 5 bases and the J gene lost 4 bases, with 15 bases spanning the gap. The CDR3 extends over 14 amino acids. Germline V gene lookup returns CDR1 SGHTA and CDR2 FQGNSA. CDR3 residues: CASSPRVSRYEQYF. As DNA, the CDR3 is TGTGCCAGCAGCCCCAGGGTATCACGGTACGAGCAGTACTTC.